These T cell receptor beta chains were read from a single sample in a study of cytomegalovirus exposure and HLA in healthy donors. TCRdb keeps only in-frame clones here, not all; method: immunoSEQ multiplex PCR. The sample gives roughly 120,000 clones, around 84% of which show up once; 3.3% is in the top ten. Sequences were obtained from PBMCs. These receptors originate from a woman in her twenties or thirties in good health and CMV-seropositive. Each CDR3 is given with its conserved first and last residue. Part of the rows lack a size; the others show once, few, many or a class for expanded clones.

abundance	v_gene	j_gene	CDR3aa
.	TRBV21-1	TRBJ2-6	CASTREGVWDSGANVLTF
.	TRBV7-3	TRBJ1-1	CASSLRQGTEAFF
once	TRBV4-2	TRBJ2-1	CASSRGTSGGGNEQFF
.	TRBV30	TRBJ2-3	CAWSYRTALGTDTQYF
once	TRBV9	TRBJ2-1	CASSVVASGGASQFF
.	TRBV5-4	TRBJ1-2	CASSLNPGFYGYTF
few	TRBV4-2	TRBJ2-2	CASSQESAGAGELFF
.	TRBV25-1	TRBJ2-1	CASSENRDRGYNEQFF
.	TRBV7-2	TRBJ1-2	CASRNRQDPNYGYTF
.	TRBV11-2	TRBJ1-5	CASSQTGSNQPQHF
.	TRBV5-6	TRBJ1-1	CASSLWWQGGTEAFF
few	TRBV7-9	TRBJ1-2	CSSSLVEDGYTF
.	TRBV2	TRBJ2-7	CASSGTGDWTTYEQYF
.	TRBV5-5	TRBJ2-7	CASSLDSTGRGEQYF
.	TRBV12-2	TRBJ2-1	CASRSRRPAAGNEQFF
.	TRBV28	TRBJ1-4	CASSLWEGQGHEKLFF
.	TRBV28	TRBJ2-3	CASSLGGAGDTQYF
.	TRBV5-8	TRBJ2-3	CARVAETEGAWSTDTQYF
.	TRBV5-1	TRBJ2-2	CASSSQGQVGGELFF
.	TRBV6-1	TRBJ1-2	CASSEARHLGYTF